The 14 T cell receptor beta chains below come from one sample, sequenced in a study of CD8+ T cells in alopecia areata. Extraction of RNA preceded its reverse transcription into cDNA, which served as the sequencing template. Generated by immunoSEQ multiplex PCR, the TCRdb table keeps only in-frame clones and is missing some. The sample lists approximately 210,000 clones, roughly two fifths occurring once. Documented treatment: oral pan-JAK inhibitor, 5-10 mg twice daily. Sample: CD4+ T cells sorted from blood, taken at roughly week 38, from a patient treated with tofacitinib. The receptors derive from a human donor with alopecia areata.

The chain has TRBV7-2 and TRBJ2-3; 10 nucleotides line up with TRBD2. Germline V gene data show CDR1 as SGHTA and CDR2 as FQGNSA. Germline trimming cut 5 bases from V and 1 base from J; bases unmatched to any gene: 9. The CDR3 loop spans 17 amino acids. CDR3 in amino acids: CASSPAPSGGRTDTQYF. DNA for the CDR3: TGTGCCAGCAGCCCCGCGCCTAGCGGGGGCCGCACAGATACGCAGTATTTT.

The genes are TRBV9 and TRBJ2-5, with D uncertain. Germline assignment: CDR1 SGDLS and CDR2 YYNGEE. The CDR3 length is 14 residues. V lost 3 bases and J lost 5, with 14 bases in between. CDR3 region: CASSETGVVETQYF. Here the CDR3 DNA reads TGTGCCAGCAGCGAGACTGGTGTCGTGGAGACCCAGTACTTC.

This clone was counted only a few times. The rearrangement joins TRBV29-1 to TRBJ2-5; D is perhaps TRBD1 or TRBD2 (5 bases each). Germline loops: CDR1 SQVTM, CDR2 ANQGSEA. CDR3 length: 13 amino acids. Trimming cost V 2 bases and J 1 base, with 8 bases left between them. The CDR3 region has the DNA TGCAGCGTTGAACAGGGACCCCAAGAGACCCAGTACTTC. Translating gives CSVEQGPQETQYF. Combining the CDR3 with reference TRBV29-1 and TRBJ2-5 gives the whole variable domain SAVISQKPSRDICQRGTSLTIQCQVDSQVTMMFWYRQQPGQSLTLIATANQGSEATYESGFVIDKFPISRPNLTFSTLTVSNMSPEDSSIYLCSVEQGPQETQYFGPGTRLLVL.

The chain has TRBV29-1 and TRBJ2-3, with D possibly matching TRBD2 (6 bases). The CDR3 has 18 residues. V lost 3 bases, J lost 0 bases, and 22 bases lay in between. Germline loops: CDR1 SQVTM, CDR2 ANQGSEA. CDR3: CSVDSRGVFRFSTDTQYF. CDR3 sequence (DNA): TGCAGCGTTGACAGCCGCGGGGTCTTCCGTTTTAGCACAGATACGCAGTATTTT.

This clone showed up just a few times. The chain uses TRBV19 and TRBJ2-1, with D tentatively TRBD2 (5 bases). Looked up from germline, CDR1 is LNHDA and CDR2 is SQIVND (reference sequence). The CDR3 is made up of 14 amino acids. V dropped 9 bases and J dropped 5 bases, with 17 bases sitting between them. The CDR3 region is CASSGLTANNEQFF. CDR3 sequence (DNA): TGTGCCAGCAGCGGTCTCACAGCCAACAATGAGCAGTTCTTC.

The chain combines TRBV6-5 with TRBJ2-5; unclear D gene. V was clipped by 3 bases and J by 1 base, with 9 bases between them. Germline V lookup: CDR1 MNHEY, CDR2 SVGAGI. The length of the CDR3 is 14 residues. The CDR3 here is CASSYSASQETQYF. In DNA form, the CDR3 reads TGTGCCAGCAGTTATTCAGCCTCCCAAGAGACCCAGTACTTC.

The J gene is TRBJ2-5, the V gene TRBV4-2; D remains ambiguous. V shed 4 bases and J shed 1 base, with 7 bases lying between them. Germline values: CDR1 LGHNA, CDR2 YNFKEQ. The CDR3 spans 13 residues. The chain's CDR3 is CASSRNGQETQYF. The DNA for the CDR3 is TGTGCCAGCAGCCGTAACGGCCAAGAGACCCAGTACTTC.

The CDR3 nucleotides are TGCGCCAGCAGCGTGACAGGGAGTGAGCAGTTCTTC. Amino acids: CASSVTGSEQFF. The gene calls are TRBV5-1 and TRBJ2-1; 7 bases match TRBD1. Germline values: CDR1 SGHRS, CDR2 YFSETQ. The CDR3 contains 12 residues. J lost 9 bases, V lost 4 bases, and 4 bases had no gene match.

This clone was counted only a few times. The chain links TRBV2 to TRBJ2-2, with a weak D call TRBD2 (5 bases). The CDR3 length is 14 residues. Deletions cut 5 bases from V and 6 bases from J, with 13 bases between. Germline CDR1 reads SNHLY; CDR2 reads FYNNEI. The CDR3 is CASSQDERAGELFF. The DNA of the CDR3 is TGTGCCAGCAGTCAAGACGAGAGGGCCGGGGAGCTGTTTTTT.

This clone was seen a handful of times. The chain carries TRBV7-9 and TRBJ2-1; 7 bases fit TRBD2. The CDR3 contains 14 residues. Germline assignment: CDR1 SEHNR and CDR2 FQNEAQ (reference sequence). V lost 5 bases and J lost 8; bases outside the gene matches: 9. CDR3 region: CASSEAGMVYEQFF. CDR3 sequence (DNA): TGTGCCAGCAGCGAAGCGGGGATGGTATATGAGCAGTTCTTC.

This chain connects TRBV5-1 to TRBJ2-7; 10 positions match TRBD2. The CDR3 contains 15 residues. Trimming at V came to 0 bases and at J to 5 bases, leaving 5 bases not matched to a gene. CDR1 and CDR2 (germline): SGHRS, YFSETQ. CDR3 DNA: TGCGCCAGCAGCTTGGCGGCTAGCGGGAGAAACGAGCAGTACTTC. Translation gives CASSLAASGRNEQYF.

The chain links TRBV9 to TRBJ1-1, with 7 bases that match TRBD1. This CDR3 has 14 amino acids. Germline V gene sequence: CDR1 SGDLS, CDR2 YYNGEE. The trim removed 4 bases at V and 2 bases at J, leaving 5 bases unmatched. CDR3 sequence reads: CASSSGQPNTEAFF. DNA for the CDR3: TGTGCCAGCAGCTCGGGACAGCCTAACACTGAAGCTTTCTTT.

This clone came up a few times. The chain is built from TRBV7-3 and TRBJ2-3, with D possibly being TRBD2 (5 bases). Germline CDR1 SGHTA, CDR2 FQGTGA. This CDR3 is 13 amino acids long. Trimming shortened V by 5 bases and J by 6 bases, and 12 bases separated the two germline ends. The CDR3 DNA is TGTGCCAGCAGCCATCTTCGCGGGGATACGCAGTATTTT. Translating it yields CASSHLRGDTQYF.

This clone was detected only once. This chain links TRBV5-1 with TRBJ2-5; 10 nucleotides match TRBD1. Germline CDR1 SGHRS, CDR2 YFSETQ. Trimming removed 4 bases from V and 3 bases from J; junction bases left unmatched: 6. This CDR3 has 15 amino acids. CDR3 sequence reads: CASSRSGTGEETQYF. The CDR3 DNA is TGCGCCAGCAGCCGATCCGGGACAGGGGAAGAGACCCAGTACTTC.